This T cell receptor (beta chain) was captured by sequencing in a study of blood T cell repertoires in COVID-19 (dated by TCRdb to between 2020 and 2021). For the wider study: Collaborator samples came from the United States, Italy and Spain and covered acute and convalescent phases of COVID-19. A freely available public database, intended as a resource for researchers studying the immune response to SARS-CoV-2, is where the repertoires were released. The sample metadata nearly always contained a de-identified subject ID, COVID-19 status, age in years and sex. HLA class I and class II types, where available, came from metadata supplied by the sample provider rather than from assay-based typing. Samples were obtained from the ongoing ImmuneRACE study (first 160 participants) and from about 1,300 subjects provided by 6 global collaborators. The prospective study material was composed of cDNA or gDNA derived from T cells, B-cell-depleted T cells, or PBMCs. The dataset comprised deeply sampled blood TCRbeta repertoires from subjects exposed to, actively infected with, or recovered from COVID-19. The paper's findings and limits, for the study overall: The amount of clinical and demographic metadata varied by source and participant and was provided uncurated.

TCRbeta CDR3 regions were amplified from genomic DNA using the immunoSEQ Assay, a bias-controlled multiplex PCR. On the study's bioinformatics: Within the assay, amplification of reference gene primers was used to estimate how many nucleated cells each sample contained. To quantify the absolute abundance of each unique TCRbeta CDR3 rearrangement, sequence reads were collapsed and filtered. Productive Simpson clonality was computed per sample as the square root of Simpson's diversity index over productive rearrangements. The table comes from immuneACCESS by way of TCRdb, which keeps in-frame sequences with V and J called. Part of the clones is missing from these tables; in studies checked, under half for an unresolved V gene and the rest for unknown reasons. The V and J calls and clone size come from that table; D and trimming were worked out from the DNA. The sample data list around 190,000 clones, and approximately 84% of these were observed just once. Under 4% of the sample is held by the ten biggest clonotypes.

The germline V gene encodes CDR1 MDHEN and CDR2 SYDVKM. V lost 3 bases and J lost 2 bases; the stretch between them is 7 bases long. From the cysteine through the phenylalanine, the CDR3 covers 13 amino acids. Only the CDR3 DNA is retained, 39 bases long and in frame from the first base. Enrolling through a virtual design, the prospective study's participants ranged in age from about 18 to 89 years and lived across roughly 24 United States geographic areas. Cohort assignment in the prospective study relied on participant-reported clinical history from a screening survey and a study questionnaire. For ImmuneRACE Cohort 3, a participant was defined as recovered based on two consecutive negative NP/OP PCR tests, clearance by a healthcare professional, or resolution of symptoms. In the prospective study, mobile phlebotomists collected whole blood, serum and a nasopharyngeal or oropharyngeal swab from each participant. Additional blood draws and questionnaires over an approximately two-month period could optionally be provided by prospective study participants. Before DNA extraction, prospective study blood samples were shipped either frozen or at room temperature.

Note on this clone: The antigen it binds to is not known. Base qualities are not at hand, and no much larger clone is one base apart.

The sample was PBMCs or T cells enriched from blood (not recorded which). The rearrangement joined TRBV28 to TRBJ1-2; the D gene is possibly TRBD1, with 5 bases matching. This receptor was taken from a woman in her twenties or thirties who had recovered from COVID-19. CDR3 reads: CASSFDSNYGYTF. The DNA reads TGTGCCAGCAGTTTTGACAGCAACTATGGCTACACCTTC.